These 29 T cell receptor beta chains came from one sample sequenced in a study of cytomegalovirus exposure and HLA in healthy donors. Amplification used 60 Vbeta primers and 13 Jbeta primers. The protocol was immunoSEQ multiplex PCR, while the TCRdb copy is restricted to in-frame clones and leaves out a portion. Here the sample spans around 210,000 clones, more than 75% being singletons. The sequenced sample consisted of PBMCs. The receptors originated from a girl aged 2-10 years in good health and CMV-seronegative.

The chain links TRBV9 to TRBJ1-6, with D tentatively TRBD1 (6 bases). Germline assignment: CDR1 SGDLS and CDR2 YYNGEE. The ends were cut back, 3 bases at V and 0 bases at J, with 10 bases in the middle. The CDR3 is made up of 16 amino acids. The CDR3 region has the DNA TGTGCCAGCAGCGCGACAGGCCGCTCCTATAATTCACCCCTCCACTTT. The encoded protein is CASSATGRSYNSPLHF.

This sequence joins TRBV7-9 and TRBJ2-3, with 11 bases lining up with TRBD2. This CDR3 is 17 amino acids long. CDR1 and CDR2 from the germline V gene are SEHNR and FQNEAQ (reference sequence). The ends lost 5 bases at V and 2 bases at J; junction bases unmatched: 9. The CDR3 region has the DNA TGTGCCAGCAGCCTGGGACTAGCGGAGTACTCCACAGATACGCAGTATTTT. Translated: CASSLGLAEYSTDTQYF. The whole variable domain, filled in from reference TRBV7-9 and TRBJ2-3, reads DTGVSQNPRHKITKRGQNVTFRCDPISEHNRLYWYRQTLGQGPEFLTYFQNEAQLEKSRLLSDRFSAERPKGSFSTLEIQRTEQGDSAMYLCASSLGLAEYSTDTQYFGPGTRLTVL.

The J gene is TRBJ1-2, the V gene TRBV27; D unresolved. The CDR3 sequence is 13 residues long. Germline CDR1 reads MNHEY; CDR2 reads SMNVEV (reference sequence). The V end lost 4 bases, the J end lost 4 bases, and 10 bases lay between the germline ends. CDR3 loop: CASSSGRFYGYTF. The DNA for the CDR3 is TGTGCCAGCAGTTCTGGCAGATTCTATGGCTACACCTTC.

The V call is TRBV10-3, the J call TRBJ2-7; D gene unclear. V was pared by 10 bases and J by 7 bases, with 17 bases between. The CDR3 loop spans 12 amino acids. Germline V CDR1 and CDR2: ENHRY, SYGVKD. The CDR3 here is CATAELPGEQYF. CDR3 sequence (DNA): TGTGCCACCGCTGAGCTACCGGGTGAGCAGTACTTC.

The chain is built from TRBV19 and TRBJ1-2; TRBD1 matches 7 bases. From germline, CDR1 is LNHDA and CDR2 SQIVND (reference sequence). V was pared by 3 bases and J by 0 bases, with 7 bases of the junction left unmatched. CDR3 length: 16 residues. The CDR3 is CASSIYSGGPNYGYTF. DNA for the CDR3: TGTGCCAGTAGTATTTATTCAGGGGGACCTAACTATGGCTACACCTTC. The full variable domain, with the rest looked up from reference TRBV19 and TRBJ1-2, is DGGITQSPKYLFRKEGQNVTLSCEQNLNHDAMYWYRQDPGQGLRLIYYSQIVNDFQKGDIAEGYSVSREKKESFPLTVTSAQKNPTAFYLCASSIYSGGPNYGYTFGSGTRLTVV.

The rearrangement joins TRBV6-5 to TRBJ2-7, with D possibly TRBD2 on 7 matching bases. CDR3 size: 15 residues. Germline V gene data show CDR1 as MNHEY and CDR2 as SVGAGI. The ends were cut back, 4 bases at V and 3 bases at J, with 16 bases in the middle. This chain's CDR3 is CASSSPGGRVYEQYF. DNA of the CDR3: TGTGCCAGCAGTTCGCCGGGGGGCAGGGTCTACGAGCAGTACTTC.

V is TRBV5-1 and J is TRBJ1-6; possible D gene TRBD1, 6 bases. V lost 4 bases, J lost 6 bases, and 20 bases lay in between. Germline lookup yields CDR1 SGHRS and CDR2 YFSETQ. The CDR3 is 17 amino acids. The CDR3, as DNA: TGCGCCAGCAGCGAGGACCCTTACAGGGCTTCTAATTCACCCCTCCACTTT. Its protein is CASSEDPYRASNSPLHF. The full variable domain, completed using reference TRBV5-1 and TRBJ1-6, is KAGVTQTPRYLIKTRGQQVTLSCSPISGHRSVSWYQQTPGQGLQFLFEYFSETQRNKGNFPGRFSGRQFSNSRSEMNVSTLELGDSALYLCASSEDPYRASNSPLHFGNGTRLTVT.

This chain joins TRBV27 and TRBJ1-2; the match to TRBD1 covers 9 bases. The V gene's germline CDR1 is MNHEY and CDR2 SMNVEV (reference sequence). The V gene end was trimmed by 3 bases and the J gene end by 4 bases; junction bases not matched to a gene: 6. The CDR3 has 15 residues. The CDR3 coding sequence is TGTGCCAGCAGTTTCGGGGGACAGGGCACCTATGGCTACACCTTC. It yields the protein CASSFGGQGTYGYTF.

V gene TRBV4-2 combines with J gene TRBJ2-5; TRBD2 matches at 14 bases. The germline V gene has CDR1 LGHNA and CDR2 YNFKEQ. With 4 bases clipped from V and 5 bases from J, the junction kept 6 bases outside the gene matches. This CDR3 spans 16 amino acids. DNA for the CDR3: TGTGCCAGCAGCCCGGGACTAGCGGGGGCGGGGGAGACCCAGTACTTC. Its protein product is CASSPGLAGAGETQYF.

The chain carries TRBV7-2 and TRBJ1-1; D call uncertain. This CDR3 region has 14 residues. Trimming cost V 5 bases and J 0 bases, with 10 bases left between them. The germline CDR1 and CDR2 sequences are SGHTA and FQGNSA. CDR3 residues: CASSSWSVNTEAFF. CDR3 DNA sequence: TGTGCCAGCAGCAGCTGGTCGGTGAACACTGAAGCTTTCTTT.

This clone was seen more than once but under ten times. The chain combines TRBV6-6 with TRBJ2-7, with D uncertain. The CDR3 is 13 amino acids. The germline gives CDR1 MNHNY, CDR2 SVGAGI (reference sequence). Trimming stripped 2 bases from V and 0 bases from J, with 5 bases between. This chain's CDR3 is CASSYGLSYEQYF. CDR3 coding DNA: TGTGCCAGCAGTTACGGCCTCTCCTACGAGCAGTACTTC.

The CDR3 region is CASRASGRREDNEQFF. DNA for the CDR3: TGTGCCAGCAGGGCTAGCGGCCGCCGAGAAGACAATGAGCAGTTCTTC. The chain has TRBV2 and TRBJ2-1, with 7 bases that match TRBD2. From germline, CDR1 is SNHLY and CDR2 FYNNEI. The J segment lost 5 bases and the V segment lost 6 bases, leaving 13 bases of the junction unmatched. The CDR3 is 16 amino acids.

V is TRBV5-1 and J is TRBJ1-2; maybe TRBD1 (5 bases). Germline V lookup: CDR1 SGHRS, CDR2 YFSETQ. This CDR3 contains 16 residues. V was clipped by 0 bases and J by 6 bases, with 18 bases between them. The CDR3 protein is CASSLVPTGPPDGYTF. For the CDR3, the DNA is TGCGCCAGCAGCTTGGTACCCACAGGCCCACCCGATGGCTACACCTTC. Variable domain in full (rest from reference TRBV5-1 and TRBJ1-2): KAGVTQTPRYLIKTRGQQVTLSCSPISGHRSVSWYQQTPGQGLQFLFEYFSETQRNKGNFPGRFSGRQFSNSRSEMNVSTLELGDSALYLCASSLVPTGPPDGYTFGSGTRLTVV.

V and J are TRBV5-6 and TRBJ1-2, with D maybe TRBD1 (5 bases). V shed 2 bases and J shed 4 bases, with 18 bases lying between them. Germline CDR1 is SGHDT and CDR2 is YYEEEE. The CDR3 contains 16 residues. The DNA of the CDR3 is TGTGCCAGCAGCTTCTCGACAGTTTGGTTCGTCTATGGCTACACCTTC. Its protein product is CASSFSTVWFVYGYTF.

The rearrangement uses TRBV27 and TRBJ2-7, with a weak D call TRBD2 (5 bases). The germline V gene has CDR1 MNHEY and CDR2 SMNVEV (reference sequence). Trimming took off 5 bases at V and 4 bases at J, with 15 bases between the two ends. The CDR3 covers 14 residues. This CDR3 reads CASSIITGMYEQYF. The CDR3 region has the DNA TGTGCCAGCAGTATCATCACCGGGATGTACGAGCAGTACTTC.

The gene calls are TRBV6-1 and TRBJ2-3, with TRBD1 as a possible D gene (6 bases). Germline lookup yields CDR1 MNHNS and CDR2 SASEGT. Trimming left V 2 bases short and J 4 bases short, with 7 bases between. This CDR3 is 13 amino acids long. CDR3 in DNA: TGTGCCAGCAGTGAAACAGGGCCAGATACGCAGTATTTT. The encoded protein is CASSETGPDTQYF.

V and J are TRBV6-5 and TRBJ2-2, with D possibly being TRBD2 (6 bases). V lost 6 bases to trimming and J lost 5 bases, with 16 bases between them. Germline-derived CDR1 and CDR2 are MNHEY and SVGAGI. The CDR3 contains 15 residues. The CDR3 nucleotides read TGTGCCAGCAGACGACACGGCGGGACGACCGGGGAGCTGTTTTTT. This encodes CASRRHGGTTGELFF.

The rearrangement links TRBV5-8 to TRBJ2-5, with a possible D match to TRBD2 (6 bases). V gave up 1 base and J gave up 2 bases, with 9 bases separating them. CDR1 is SGHTS, CDR2 YDEGEE, per germline. CDR3 size: 14 residues. CDR3 residues: CASSLSGGQETQYF. The CDR3 DNA reads as TGTGCCAGCAGCTTGAGCGGAGGGCAAGAGACCCAGTACTTC. The full variable domain, completed using reference TRBV5-8 and TRBJ2-5, is EAGVTQSPTHLIKTRGQQATLRCSPISGHTSVYWYQQALGLGLQFLLWYDEGEERNRGNFPPRFSGRQFPNYSSELNVNALELEDSALYLCASSLSGGQETQYFGPGTRLLVL.

The chain is built from TRBV11-2 and TRBJ1-1; TRBD1 might be the D (5 bases). Trimming cost V 7 bases and J 4 bases, with 16 bases left between them. Germline CDR1 and CDR2: SGHAT and FQNNGV. CDR3 size: 14 residues. The CDR3 nucleotides are TGTGCCAGCACCACAACCGCCGGGGGCACTGAAGCTTTCTTT. Residues: CASTTTAGGTEAFF.

As regards this clone: Mismatch with germline at one junction end may stem from a read error. The rearrangement uses TRBV7-9 and TRBJ1-2, with TRBD1 matching over 11 bases. This CDR3 contains 16 residues. Germline CDR1 and CDR2: SEHNR and FQNEAQ (reference sequence). The CDR3 DNA reads as TGTTCCAGCAGCTTAGCCGGACAGGGGGCGGGCTATGGCTACACCTTC. It translates to CSSSLAGQGAGYGYTF.

This clone was observed once. The CDR3 DNA reads as TGTGCCAGCAGCGCGTACAGGGTTGGGGGGAACACTGAAGCTTTCTTT. The encoded protein is CASSAYRVGGNTEAFF. The V call is TRBV9, the J call TRBJ1-1, with TRBD1 as a possible D gene (6 bases). V was trimmed by 3 bases and J by 1 base, leaving 16 bases between them. The CDR3 runs to 16 residues. Germline values: CDR1 SGDLS, CDR2 YYNGEE.

The V call is TRBV23-1, the J call TRBJ2-7, with D possibly matching TRBD1 (5 bases). TRBV23-1 is treated as an ORF (open reading frame) with a function not yet certain. The CDR3 is made up of 14 amino acids. Trimming removed 0 bases from V and 3 bases from J, with 9 bases in between. DNA of the CDR3: TGCGCCAGCAGTCAATCAGACAGATACTACGAGCAGTACTTC. Residues: CASSQSDRYYEQYF.

The rearrangement joins TRBV6-5 to TRBJ2-1; 7 bases line up with TRBD2. The CDR3 is made up of 15 amino acids. Germline V gives CDR1 MNHEY, CDR2 SVGAGI. Trimming took 6 bases from V and 8 from J; bases not matched to a gene: 13. CDR3: CASRTLASSGHEQFF. The CDR3 coding sequence is TGTGCCAGCAGGACCCTAGCCTCTAGCGGCCATGAGCAGTTCTTC.

The V call is TRBV14, the J call TRBJ1-2, with a weak D call TRBD1 (6 bases). This CDR3 spans 13 amino acids. The germline gives CDR1 SGHDN, CDR2 FVKESK. Trimming cost V 3 bases and J 3 bases, with 8 bases left between them. CDR3 protein: CASSHTGYYGYTF. The CDR3, as DNA: TGTGCCAGCAGCCACACAGGGTACTATGGCTACACCTTC.

CDR3 region: CAWSVQALSTDTQYF. CDR3 sequence (DNA): TGTGCCTGGAGTGTACAGGCCCTTAGCACAGATACGCAGTATTTT. The chain joins TRBV30 to TRBJ2-3, with a tentative D call TRBD1 (5 bases). V lost 0 bases and J lost 0, with 10 bases in between. The CDR3 runs 15 residues. The germline V gene encodes CDR1 GTSNPN and CDR2 SVGIG (reference sequence). Full variable domain (outside the CDR3, taken from reference TRBV30 and TRBJ2-3): SQTIHQWPATLVQPVGSPLSLECTVEGTSNPNLYWYRQAAGRGLQLLFYSVGIGQISSEVPQNLSASRPQDRQFILSSKKLLLSDSGFYLCAWSVQALSTDTQYFGPGTRLTVL.

The J gene is TRBJ2-7, the V gene TRBV7-9; a possible D gene is TRBD2 (6 bases). The CDR3 consists of 15 residues. Germline CDR1 SEHNR, CDR2 FQNEAQ (reference sequence). Trimming pared 3 bases from V and 3 bases from J, leaving 15 bases between. The CDR3 nucleotides read TGTGCCAGCAGCTTTGGGGGAGGACTTAGCTACGAGCAGTACTTC. As protein: CASSFGGGLSYEQYF.

The gene calls are TRBV6-1 and TRBJ1-2; D unclear. The CDR3 is made up of 13 amino acids. CDR1 MNHNS and CDR2 SASEGT come from the germline V gene. V lost 2 bases, J lost 8 bases, and 12 bases lay in between. The CDR3 DNA is TGTGCCAGCAGTGAATCGCGTAGGGAGGGCTACACCTTC. It yields the protein CASSESRREGYTF.

The chain recombines TRBV29-1 with TRBJ2-5; possibly TRBD2 for D (5 bases). The better agreement between TRBJ2-7 and the DNA end casts doubt on the J call. The CDR3 covers 13 residues. Germline values: CDR1 SQVTM, CDR2 ANQGSEA. CDR3 protein: CSALGSTTYEQYF. The CDR3 DNA reads as TGCAGCGCTCTTGGGAGCACGACATACGAGCAGTACTTC.

With regard to this clone: Mismatch with germline at one junction end may stem from a read error. The chain is built from TRBV4-1 and TRBJ2-5; 7 bases map to TRBD2. The CDR3 runs to 15 residues. Germline CDR1 is MGHRA and CDR2 is YSYEKL. DNA for the CDR3: TGTGCCAGCAGCCAAGCGGCGGGAGTGGGGGAGACCCAGTACTTC. It yields the protein CASSQAAGVGETQYF.